This passage covers 24 T cell receptor beta chains from one sample sequenced in a study of T cell repertoires in cytomegalovirus infection (dated by TCRdb to about 2019). Sequencing was performed on an Illumina HiSeq 1500. The public reads were reprocessed in TCRdb via fastp at Q25 and MiXCR, keeping in-frame beta chains. One record per CDR3 amino acid sequence lists the most common genes and DNA. This sample gives 200,000 to 300,000 distinct CDR3 sequences in total; around 12% of them show up just once. 1.5% to 2% of the sample belongs to the ten largest clones. The material sequenced was PBMCs. These receptors were obtained from a human donor in good health (CMV status not recorded). Some clones in this sample may be carry-over from other donors' samples.

The gene calls are TRBV28 and TRBJ1-2; 8 positions agree with TRBD1. Trimming removed 6 bases from V and 0 bases from J; junction bases left unmatched: 3. The CDR3 totals 14 residues. Germline-derived CDR1 and CDR2 are MDHEN and SYDVKM. CDR3: CASSPTGANYGYTF. The CDR3 DNA reads TGTGCCAGCAGCCCGACAGGGGCTAACTATGGCTACACCTTC.

V gene TRBV29-1 combines with J gene TRBJ1-4; a weak D match, TRBD1 (5 bases). Germline V lookup: CDR1 SQVTM, CDR2 ANQGSEA. This CDR3 is built from 14 residues. The ends were cut back, 7 bases at V and 3 bases at J, with 15 bases in the middle. The CDR3 loop reads CSGGGERANEKLFF. The CDR3 nucleotides read TGCAGCGGGGGAGGGGAGCGGGCTAATGAAAAACTGTTTTTT.

In this sample, this clonotype turned up many times. V is TRBV7-2 and J is TRBJ2-7, with 8 bases fitting TRBD2. This CDR3 is 14 amino acids long. From germline, CDR1 is SGHTA and CDR2 FQGNSA. V trimming: 5 bases; J trimming: 6 bases; junction bases outside the gene matches: 9. This CDR3 is CASSLRGGAFEQYF. CDR3 in DNA: TGTGCCAGCAGCCTTCGGGGGGGGGCCTTCGAGCAGTACTTC.

This clonotype was counted at least ten times. The rearrangement joins TRBV7-9 to TRBJ1-2; D unclear. Germline assignment: CDR1 SEHNR and CDR2 FQNEAQ (reference sequence). Deletions cut 5 bases from V and 5 bases from J, with 12 bases between. The CDR3 extends over 13 amino acids. The CDR3 spells CASSEQPRYGYTF. In DNA, the CDR3 is TGTGCCAGCAGCGAGCAGCCGAGGTATGGCTACACCTTC.

This clonotype has just a few counts. The chain uses TRBV5-5 and TRBJ1-2; no clear D. Trimming pared 4 bases from V and 5 bases from J, leaving 9 bases between. Per the germline V gene, CDR1 is SGHKS and CDR2 is YYEKEE (reference sequence). The length of the CDR3 is 12 residues. The CDR3 bases are TGTGCCAGCAGCGTCATAGATTATGGCTACACCTTC. Its translation: CASSVIDYGYTF.

This clonotype has more than one count but fewer than ten. A read error is possible here, since a much larger clone lies one base away. This chain uses TRBV12-3 or TRBV12-4 with TRBJ1-1, with 7 bases aligning to TRBD1. Trimming took 6 bases from V and 0 from J; bases not matched to a gene: 4. The CDR3 contains 14 residues. CDR3 coding DNA: TGTGCCAGCAGCCCGGACAGGATGAACACTGAAGCTTTCTTT. Its protein is CASSPDRMNTEAFF.

The table lists this clonotype with many counts. The CDR3 loop is CASSQDLATGYGYTF. The CDR3 DNA sequence: TGTGCCAGCAGCCAAGATCTGGCGACAGGCTATGGCTACACCTTC. The J gene is TRBJ1-2, the V gene TRBV14, with a tentative D call TRBD1 (6 bases). Deletions cut 0 bases from V and 4 bases from J, with 12 bases between. The CDR3 loop spans 15 amino acids. Germline V CDR1 and CDR2: SGHDN, FVKESK.

In this sample, this clonotype turned up many times. DNA of the CDR3: TGTGCCACCACACCGGGGGCTAATTCACCCCTCCACTTT. Protein: CATTPGANSPLHF. V usage is TRBV2 and J usage is TRBJ1-6; a possible D gene is TRBD1 (6 bases). Deletions cut 10 bases from V and 6 bases from J, with 13 bases between. The germline V gene encodes CDR1 SNHLY and CDR2 FYNNEI. The CDR3 contains 13 residues.

In its sample, this clonotype was seen a few times. V and J are TRBV12-3 or TRBV12-4 and TRBJ2-7; a weak D match, TRBD1 (6 bases). The length of the CDR3 is 15 residues. V lost 2 bases, J lost 7 bases, and 18 bases lay in between. The CDR3 is CASSLFSGTQGEQYF. In nucleotides, the CDR3 is TGTGCCAGCAGTTTATTCTCGGGGACCCAGGGGGAGCAGTACTTC.

The rearrangement uses TRBV20-1 and TRBJ2-7, with a tentative D call TRBD2 (6 bases). This CDR3 has 14 residues. Germline-derived CDR1 and CDR2 are DFQATT and SNEGSKA (reference sequence). Trimming shortened V by 6 bases and J by 2 bases, and 17 bases separated the two germline ends. Here the CDR3 reads CSAGGREPTYEQYF. CDR3 bases: TGCAGTGCCGGAGGGCGGGAACCTACCTACGAGCAGTACTTC.

The sample holds many counts of this clonotype. The V and J genes are TRBV7-2 and TRBJ1-1; D remains unclear. Trimming pared 5 bases from V and 4 bases from J, leaving 14 bases between. Germline CDR1 is SGHTA and CDR2 is FQGNSA. CDR3 length: 14 amino acids. In nucleotides, the CDR3 is TGTGCCAGCAGCCAGGTGCGGGGAGGCACTGAAGCTTTCTTT. It specifies CASSQVRGGTEAFF.

The chain couples TRBV20-1 to TRBJ1-1; 7 nucleotides agree with TRBD1. Trimming at V came to 0 bases and at J to 4 bases, leaving 5 bases not matched to a gene. Germline CDR1 DFQATT, CDR2 SNEGSKA (reference sequence). The CDR3 spans 14 residues. The CDR3 DNA is TGCAGTGCTAGAGAGACAGGGAAGGGCACTGAAGCTTTCTTT. This encodes CSARETGKGTEAFF.

In its sample, this clonotype was seen many times. CDR3 in DNA: TGCAGTGCTAGGGGCCCGACGGCTAATGAAAAACTGTTTTTT. This translates into CSARGPTANEKLFF. This chain uses TRBV20-1 with TRBJ1-4; D gene uncertain. Germline CDR1 DFQATT, CDR2 SNEGSKA (reference sequence). This CDR3 spans 14 amino acids. V was shortened by 3 bases and J by 3 bases, with 11 bases between the two germline ends.

At least ten counts were recorded for this clonotype. V and J are TRBV7-2 and TRBJ2-7, with a weak D call TRBD1 (6 bases). CDR1 and CDR2 from the germline V gene are SGHTA and FQGNSA. This CDR3 region has 14 residues. Trimming shortened V by 5 bases and J by 2 bases, and 13 bases separated the two germline ends. Here the CDR3 DNA reads TGTGCCAGCAGCACCCTAGGGGGACCCTACGAGCAGTACTTC. As protein: CASSTLGGPYEQYF.

This chain connects TRBV24-1 to TRBJ2-6; D might be TRBD2 (5 bases). Germline lookup yields CDR1 KGHDR and CDR2 SFDVKD. CDR3 length equals 15 residues. Between the trimmed V and J ends, which lost 3 bases and 1 base, there was a span of 6 bases. CDR3 in amino acids: CATSDRRSGANVLTF. The CDR3, as DNA: TGTGCCACCAGTGATAGGAGGTCTGGGGCCAACGTCCTGACTTTC.

The chain joins TRBV6-2 or TRBV6-3 to TRBJ2-3; possible D gene TRBD2, 5 bases. The CDR3 spans 15 residues. Per germline, CDR1 MNHEY and CDR2 SVGEGT. The germline V and J ends were trimmed by 7 bases and 0 bases, with 14 bases remaining between them. CDR3 sequence (DNA): TGTGCCAGCACTCTTGGTGGCGGGAGCACAGATACGCAGTATTTT. Translated: CASTLGGGSTDTQYF.

The sample holds many counts of this clonotype. The V and J genes are TRBV19 and TRBJ1-5, with D perhaps TRBD1 (5 bases). The V end lost 5 bases, the J end lost 2 bases, and 16 bases lay between the germline ends. The germline CDR1 and CDR2 sequences are LNHDA and SQIVND (reference sequence). The CDR3 length is 16 residues. The CDR3 loop is CASSRRKTDGNQPQHF. Written as DNA, the CDR3 is TGTGCCAGTAGTCGACGTAAGACAGATGGCAATCAGCCCCAGCATTTT.

This clonotype was seen at least ten times. The genes are TRBV28 and TRBJ1-6, with a weak D call TRBD1 (6 bases). The CDR3 is 15 residues long. V was clipped by 5 bases and J by 7 bases, with 15 bases between them. Germline-derived CDR1 and CDR2 are MDHEN and SYDVKM. The CDR3 region is CASSKRGGENSPLHF. CDR3 coding DNA: TGTGCCAGCAGTAAACGGGGGGGCGAAAATTCACCCCTCCACTTT.

The rearrangement links TRBV9 to TRBJ2-7; TRBD1 aligns across 8 bases. The length of the CDR3 is 12 residues. Trimming removed 4 bases from V and 9 bases from J; junction bases left unmatched: 6. The germline gives CDR1 SGDLS, CDR2 YYNGEE. CDR3 sequence reads: CASSPTGGRQYF. The CDR3 DNA sequence: TGTGCCAGCAGCCCCACAGGGGGGCGGCAGTACTTC.

This clonotype has more than one count but fewer than ten. V usage is TRBV30 and J usage is TRBJ2-1, with TRBD2 identical over 8 bases. Germline lookup yields CDR1 GTSNPN and CDR2 SVGIG (reference sequence). The CDR3 consists of 14 residues. V lost 0 bases to trimming and J lost 6 bases; unmatched junction nucleotides: 4. The chain's CDR3 is CAWSVGSGSNEQFF. The DNA for the CDR3 is TGTGCCTGGAGTGTGGGAAGCGGGAGCAATGAGCAGTTCTTC.

In this sample, this clonotype turned up many times. The V gene is TRBV7-2, the J gene TRBJ2-2; 11 bases fit TRBD2. The trim removed 7 bases at V and 7 bases at J, leaving 8 bases unmatched. CDR1 SGHTA and CDR2 FQGNSA come from the germline V gene. The CDR3 totals 15 residues. CDR3 protein: CASTYSGGAVGELFF. The CDR3 region has the DNA TGTGCCAGCACCTATAGCGGGGGGGCGGTCGGGGAGCTGTTTTTT.

This clonotype was detected a few times. The chain carries TRBV29-1 and TRBJ2-7; D may be TRBD2 (7 bases). The CDR3 is made up of 15 amino acids. Trimming took 0 bases from V and 2 from J, leaving 14 bases between them. The V gene's germline CDR1 is SQVTM and CDR2 ANQGSEA. The CDR3 here is CSVEEEGGAPYEQYF. In nucleotides, the CDR3 is TGCAGCGTTGAAGAGGAGGGGGGGGCCCCCTACGAGCAGTACTTC.

The rearrangement links TRBV6-2 or TRBV6-3 to TRBJ2-1, with no clear D. CDR1 is MNHEY and CDR2 is SVGEGT in the germline V gene. This CDR3 has 12 amino acids. V dropped 8 bases and J dropped 5 bases, with 10 bases sitting between them. As DNA, the CDR3 is TGTGCCAGCGAGACACTTGACAATGAGCAGTTCTTC. It is translated as CASETLDNEQFF.

V and J are TRBV25-1 and TRBJ2-4, with 10 bases that match TRBD2. Germline CDR1 MGHDK, CDR2 SYGVNS. V lost 5 bases and J lost 8; bases outside the gene matches: 0. The CDR3 sequence is 12 residues long. The DNA for the CDR3 is TGTGCCAGCAGTACTAGCGGGGACATTCAGTACTTC. Protein sequence: CASSTSGDIQYF.